Each of the 27 T cell receptor beta chains below was sequenced from the same sample in a study of cytomegalovirus exposure and HLA in healthy donors. Amplification used 60 Vbeta primers and 13 Jbeta primers. The data were produced by immunoSEQ multiplex PCR, yet TCRdb's version contains in-frame clones alone and is incomplete. The top ten clones hold 1.2% of a sample with approximately 89,000 clones, 69% of them seen once. Specimen: PBMCs. The receptors stem from a female donor in good health and CMV-seronegative.

V is TRBV2 and J is TRBJ2-2; TRBD1 might be the D (5 bases). The CDR3 is made up of 13 amino acids. V lost 6 bases to trimming and J lost 3 bases, with 8 bases between them. Per germline, CDR1 SNHLY and CDR2 FYNNEI. The chain's CDR3 is CASSAGYTGELFF. CDR3 sequence (DNA): TGTGCCAGCAGCGCAGGGTACACCGGGGAGCTGTTTTTT.

The rearrangement joins TRBV7-9 to TRBJ1-1; the D gene is possibly TRBD1 (6 bases). Trimming shortened V by 3 bases and J by 5 bases, and 13 bases separated the two germline ends. The CDR3 consists of 14 residues. Germline lookup yields CDR1 SEHNR and CDR2 FQNEAQ (reference sequence). The CDR3 loop reads CASSFSTGRTEAFF. CDR3 coding DNA: TGTGCCAGCAGCTTTTCGACAGGACGGACTGAAGCTTTCTTT.

This clone has a handful of counts. The CDR3 region is CASSLGQSGNTIYF. CDR3 nucleotides: TGTGCCAGCAGCCTTGGACAATCTGGAAACACCATATATTTT. This chain uses TRBV6-6 with TRBJ1-3, with D possibly being TRBD1 (5 bases). The V and J ends lost 6 bases and 1 base respectively, with 10 bases between them. The CDR3 runs to 14 residues. Per germline, CDR1 MNHNY and CDR2 SVGAGI (reference sequence).

The chain employs TRBV4-1 and TRBJ1-6; no clear D. The germline gives CDR1 MGHRA, CDR2 YSYEKL. Trimming took 0 bases from V and 6 from J, leaving 9 bases between them. The CDR3 contains 15 residues. The CDR3 sequence is CASSQESRFNSPLHF. As DNA, the CDR3 is TGCGCCAGCAGCCAAGAATCCAGGTTTAATTCACCCCTCCACTTT.

The rearrangement uses TRBV19 and TRBJ1-3; no reliable D call. CDR3 length equals 13 residues. The germline V and J ends were trimmed by 7 bases and 4 bases, with 11 bases remaining between them. The germline V gene encodes CDR1 LNHDA and CDR2 SQIVND (reference sequence). The CDR3 DNA reads TGTGCCAGTACCCCAGGAGGAGGAAACACCATATATTTT. It codes for CASTPGGGNTIYF. The complete variable domain, with remaining parts taken from reference TRBV19 and TRBJ1-3, reads DGGITQSPKYLFRKEGQNVTLSCEQNLNHDAMYWYRQDPGQGLRLIYYSQIVNDFQKGDIAEGYSVSREKKESFPLTVTSAQKNPTAFYLCASTPGGGNTIYFGEGSWLTVV.

This clone was seen just once. J is TRBJ1-1 and V is TRBV7-2; D is possibly TRBD1 (5 bases). Per germline, CDR1 SGHTA and CDR2 FQGNSA. This CDR3 contains 16 residues. V lost 5 bases and J lost 0, with 16 bases in between. Here the CDR3 reads CASSTQGLRMNTEAFF. The CDR3 DNA reads as TGTGCCAGCAGCACTCAGGGCCTACGGATGAACACTGAAGCTTTCTTT.

The chain links TRBV29-1 to TRBJ2-7; 9 nucleotides match TRBD1. Germline trimming cut 1 base from V and 7 bases from J; bases unmatched to any gene: 17. The CDR3 has 17 amino acids. The germline V gene encodes CDR1 SQVTM and CDR2 ANQGSEA. In nucleotides, the CDR3 is TGCAGCGTTGAAGGGGTCAGTTCCGGGACAGGGTCGGGTGAGCAGTACTTC. It encodes CSVEGVSSGTGSGEQYF.

This clone has just a few counts. The chain couples TRBV15 to TRBJ2-5; tentatively, D is TRBD2 (5 bases). The CDR3 sequence is 17 residues long. V gave up 5 bases and J gave up 5 bases, with 24 bases separating them. Germline values: CDR1 LNHNV, CDR2 YYDKDF (reference sequence). For the CDR3, the DNA is TGTGCCACCAGCGGACCCTCGGGCGAGCAGTGGAGGGAGACCCAGTACTTC. This sequence encodes CATSGPSGEQWRETQYF. Based on the CDR3 plus reference TRBV15 and TRBJ2-5, the full variable domain is DAMVIQNPRYQVTQFGKPVTLSCSQTLNHNVMYWYQQKSSQAPKLLFHYYDKDFNNEADTPDNFQSRRPNTSFCFLDIRSPGLGDTAMYLCATSGPSGEQWRETQYFGPGTRLLVL.

CDR3 residues: CASSFRTGWGQETQYF. CDR3 in DNA: TGTGCCAGCAGTTTCCGGACGGGATGGGGCCAAGAGACCCAGTACTTC. The V gene is TRBV28, the J gene TRBJ2-5, with D tentatively TRBD2 (5 bases). The CDR3 is made up of 16 amino acids. Germline CDR1 and CDR2: MDHEN and SYDVKM. Trimming removed 3 bases at V and 1 base at J, with 15 bases between.

This clone was detected once. The chain joins TRBV30 to TRBJ1-1, with D possibly matching TRBD1 (6 bases). V lost 4 bases to trimming and J lost 3 bases, with 15 bases between them. The CDR3 covers 14 residues. Per germline, CDR1 GTSNPN and CDR2 SVGIG (reference sequence). The CDR3 DNA follows: TGTGCCTGGACCCGGGACACATACTACACTGAAGCTTTCTTT. It translates to CAWTRDTYYTEAFF.

This sequence joins TRBV7-9 and TRBJ1-4; D is unresolved. V was clipped by 0 bases and J by 6 bases, with 8 bases between them. Germline CDR1 SEHNR, CDR2 FQNEAQ (reference sequence). The CDR3 length is 14 residues. As DNA, the CDR3 is TGTGCCAGCAGCTTAGCTCAGCAGGATGAAAAACTGTTTTTT. Amino acids: CASSLAQQDEKLFF.

This clone occurred a few times. The chain uses TRBV5-1 and TRBJ2-7; D possibly corresponds to TRBD2 (5 bases). V lost 0 bases and J lost 0, with 25 bases in between. Germline V CDR1 and CDR2: SGHRS, YFSETQ. The CDR3 is 20 amino acids. The CDR3 sequence is CASSLDVVGVSKTSSYEQYF. CDR3 coding DNA: TGCGCCAGCAGCTTGGATGTTGTGGGAGTAAGTAAAACGAGCTCCTACGAGCAGTACTTC.

The chain has TRBV19 and TRBJ1-2, with TRBD1 matching 7 bases. The V segment lost 4 bases and the J segment 3 bases; nucleotides outside the gene matches: 5. The CDR3 is made up of 14 amino acids. Germline V gene data show CDR1 as LNHDA and CDR2 as SQIVND (reference sequence). CDR3 DNA: TGTGCCAGTAGTAGTCCGGACAGGTACTATGGCTACACCTTC. The encoded protein is CASSSPDRYYGYTF.

In this sample, this clone turned up a few times. The rearrangement links TRBV11-2 to TRBJ2-5, with 8 bases aligning to TRBD2. Trimming took 6 bases from V and 5 from J; bases not matched to a gene: 5. CDR1 is SGHAT and CDR2 is FQNNGV in the germline V gene. The CDR3 is 13 residues long. The CDR3 reads CASRRGAGETQYF. In nucleotides, the CDR3 is TGTGCCAGCAGGCGGGGGGCGGGCGAGACCCAGTACTTC.

This clone has only one observation. The chain joins TRBV28 to TRBJ2-2, with D maybe TRBD1 (5 bases). Germline values: CDR1 MDHEN, CDR2 SYDVKM. Deletions cut 6 bases from V and 6 bases from J, with 14 bases between. CDR3 size: 14 residues. This chain's CDR3 is CASRHPQGPGELFF. CDR3 DNA: TGTGCCAGCAGACACCCTCAGGGTCCCGGGGAGCTGTTTTTT.

This clone has just a few counts. The chain couples TRBV7-2 to TRBJ1-5, with 12 bases identical to TRBD1. V gave up 1 base and J gave up 6 bases; unmatched junction bases: 10. Germline V gives CDR1 SGHTA, CDR2 FQGNSA. This CDR3 region has 18 residues. CDR3 amino acids: CASSLDGTGGGYGQPQHF. The CDR3 DNA is TGTGCCAGCAGCTTAGACGGGACAGGGGGCGGTTATGGTCAGCCCCAGCATTTT. Looking up the rest from reference TRBV7-2 and TRBJ1-5 gives the full variable domain: GAGVSQSPSNKVTEKGKDVELRCDPISGHTALYWYRQSLGQGLEFLIYFQGNSAPDKSGLPSDRFSAERTGGSVSTLTIQRTQQEDSAVYLCASSLDGTGGGYGQPQHFGDGTRLSIL.

This clone was picked up a small number of times. The chain uses TRBV5-1 and TRBJ1-1, with D unresolved. CDR3 length: 13 amino acids. Trimming cost V 2 bases and J 2 bases, with 7 bases left between them. Germline CDR1 is SGHRS and CDR2 is YFSETQ. The CDR3 DNA sequence: TGCGCCAGCAGCTTTCGGGATAACACTGAAGCTTTCTTT. The encoded protein is CASSFRDNTEAFF.

This clone appeared a few times. The rearrangement links TRBV6-4 to TRBJ2-3, with D maybe TRBD1 (5 bases). The CDR3 extends over 13 amino acids. CDR1 is MRHNA and CDR2 is SNTAGT in the germline V gene. The V end lost 3 bases, the J end lost 1 base, and 5 bases lay between the germline ends. CDR3 coding DNA: TGTGCCAGCAGTGAAGGGGGCACAGATACGCAGTATTTT. Its translation: CASSEGGTDTQYF.

The V and J genes are TRBV10-2 and TRBJ1-1; D is unresolved. The germline gives CDR1 WSHSY, CDR2 SAAADI. This CDR3 region has 15 residues. Trimming stripped 3 bases from V and 3 bases from J, with 14 bases between. The CDR3 nucleotides read TGCGCCAGCAGTGATGGCAAGTTCGGGGACACTGAAGCTTTCTTT. This translates into CASSDGKFGDTEAFF.

The chain links TRBV30 to TRBJ2-3; TRBD2 is a possible D gene (5 bases). V lost 4 bases and J lost 2, with 16 bases in between. The CDR3 length is 15 residues. The germline CDR1 and CDR2 sequences are GTSNPN and SVGIG (reference sequence). CDR3 coding DNA: TGTGCCTGGACTACCGGAGGTGGTATCACAGATACGCAGTATTTT. This translates into CAWTTGGGITDTQYF.

At least ten counts were recorded for this clone. The J gene is TRBJ1-6, the V gene TRBV30; tentative D call: TRBD1 (5 bases). This CDR3 comprises 14 residues. The V and J ends lost 2 bases and 7 bases respectively, with 12 bases between them. Looked up from germline, CDR1 is GTSNPN and CDR2 is SVGIG (reference sequence). The CDR3 region has the DNA TGTGCCTGGAGTAAGCAGGGTCGGAATTCACCCCTCCACTTT. Protein: CAWSKQGRNSPLHF.

This clone turned up a few times. CDR3 in amino acids: CASSPRGRVYEQYF. Written as DNA, the CDR3 is TGTGCCAGCTCGCCCAGGGGGCGTGTTTACGAGCAGTACTTC. The V and J genes are TRBV18 and TRBJ2-7, with 8 bases matching TRBD1. Germline loops: CDR1 KGHSH, CDR2 LQKENI. This CDR3 spans 14 amino acids. J gave up 4 bases and V 6 bases, and 8 bases lay outside the gene matches.

This clone was seen only once. The chain recombines TRBV28 with TRBJ2-2; TRBD2 is a possible D gene (7 bases). V lost 5 bases and J 7 bases, leaving 20 bases between the germline ends. CDR1 is MDHEN and CDR2 is SYDVKM in the germline V gene. The CDR3 is 16 residues long. This chain's CDR3 is CASSPLGARGDGELFF. In DNA, the CDR3 is TGTGCCAGCAGTCCGCTGGGGGCCCGGGGGGACGGGGAGCTGTTTTTT.

The genes are TRBV6-5 and TRBJ2-7; D is unclear. The CDR3 is 15 amino acids. Germline V lookup: CDR1 MNHEY, CDR2 SVGAGI. The V gene lost 0 bases and the J gene lost 7 bases, with 16 bases spanning the gap. The CDR3 DNA reads TGTGCCAGCAGTTACTCGAGTAGCTACCTGGGTGAGCAGTACTTC. Its translation: CASSYSSSYLGEQYF.

The J gene is TRBJ1-1, the V gene TRBV19; TRBD1 might be the D (6 bases). The CDR3 has 11 residues. Germline V CDR1 and CDR2: LNHDA, SQIVND (reference sequence). The CDR3 spells CVSQGYTEAFF. DNA of the CDR3: TGTGTGTCACAGGGTTACACTGAAGCTTTCTTT.

The chain uses TRBV7-6 and TRBJ1-1, with D perhaps matching TRBD1 (6 bases). This CDR3 has 15 residues. Trimming stripped 1 base from V and 1 base from J, with 10 bases between. CDR1 and CDR2 (germline): SGHVS, FNYEAQ. The CDR3 DNA follows: TGTGCCAGCAGCTTAGGCTCGGACAGGAACACTGAAGCTTTCTTT. Residues: CASSLGSDRNTEAFF.

The chain is built from TRBV19 and TRBJ2-7, with D possibly being TRBD2 (5 bases). Trimming removed 5 bases from V and 3 bases from J, with 14 bases in between. Germline CDR1 reads LNHDA; CDR2 reads SQIVND (reference sequence). The CDR3 loop spans 14 amino acids. Here the CDR3 DNA reads TGTGCCAGTAGTTTCGCCCAGGCGGGCTACGAGCAGTACTTC. Translating gives CASSFAQAGYEQYF.